These T cell receptor beta chains were read from a single sample in a study of OX40 agonist ivuxolimab in advanced cancers. The repertoire was sequenced with immunoSEQ multiplex PCR; TCRdb's copy has only in-frame clones and lacks some. Altogether some 96,000 clones are present, approximately 90% being singletons, with the ten largest covering approximately 0.58%. Sequences were derived from CD4+ or CD8+ T cells sorted from blood, sampled in a trial of the OX40 agonist ivuxolimab. These receptors came from an adult with an advanced solid tumor such as melanoma, head and neck, liver or kidney cancer. Each CDR3 is given with its conserved first and last residue. D genes are given only for firm matches. Where a row states a size, it is once, few, many or the class of an expanded clone; other rows omit it.

>TRBJ2-6|-|TRBV10-3|-
CAIRDSAGANVLTF
TGTGCCATCAGGGACTCCGCTGGGGCCAACGTCCTGACTTTC
>TRBJ1-4|-|TRBV6-6|-
CASNGGVEKLFF
TGTGCCAGCAATGGGGGTGTAGAAAAACTGTTTTTT
>TRBJ1-5|-|TRBV6-1|-
CASSEALHWISPQHF
TGTGCCAGCAGTGAAGCGCTTCACTGGATTTCTCCCCAGCATTTT
>TRBJ1-6|-|TRBV2|-
CASSADDSPLHF
TGTGCCAGCAGTGCCGATGATTCACCCCTCCACTTT
>TRBJ2-2|-|TRBV7-9|TRBD1
CASSWTGNNGELFF
TGTGCCAGCAGCTGGACAGGGAATAACGGGGAGCTGTTTTTT
>TRBJ1-1|-|TRBV21-1|-
CASSTTLPGQGWTEAFF
TGTGCCAGCAGCACAACATTACCGGGACAGGGATGGACTGAAGCTTTCTTT
>TRBJ2-3|-|TRBV9|-
CASSTLAVGTDTQYF
TGTGCCAGCAGCACTCTTGCGGTGGGTACAGATACGCAGTATTTT
>TRBJ2-3|-|TRBV28|-
CASSLRQLLTDTQYF
TGTGCCAGCAGTTTACGACAGCTCCTCACAGATACGCAGTATTTT
>TRBJ2-1|few|TRBV5-1|-
CASSPNYGEQFF
TGCGCCAGCAGCCCCAACTATGGCGAGCAGTTCTTC
>TRBJ1-2|once|TRBV15|-
CATSRDTRTRITF
TGTGCCACCAGCAGAGATACTCGAACACGGATCACCTTC
>TRBJ2-5|-|TRBV25-1|-
CASSLRQETQYF
TGTGCCAGCAGTCTCCGCCAAGAGACCCAGTACTTC
>TRBJ2-2|-|TRBV6-1|-
CASSQNTGELFF
TGTGCCAGCAGTCAAAACACCGGGGAGCTGTTTTTT
>TRBJ1-2|once|TRBV11-1|TRBD1
CASSQGQGIGGYTF
TGTGCCAGCAGCCAGGGACAGGGGATCGGCGGCTACACCTTC
>TRBJ2-1|-|TRBV4-2|-
CASSPESSPYNEQFF
TGTGCCAGCAGCCCAGAGTCCTCCCCTTACAATGAGCAGTTCTTC
>TRBJ2-1|-|TRBV5-1|TRBD1
CASSGSGQGGNEQFF
TGCGCCAGCAGCGGATCGGGACAGGGTGGTAATGAGCAGTTCTTC
>TRBJ2-7|once|TRBV2|TRBD1
CASRKDRGAYEQYF
TGTGCCAGCAGAAAAGACAGGGGGGCCTACGAGCAGTACTTC
>TRBJ2-7|once|TRBV28|-
CASSLRGSLTYEQYF
TGTGCCAGCAGTTTGCGGGGCTCCCTTACCTACGAGCAGTACTTC
>TRBJ1-5|-|TRBV27|-
CASSRGGYGRNQPQHF
TGTGCCAGCAGTAGAGGGGGATATGGTCGCAATCAGCCCCAGCATTTT
>TRBJ2-1|few|TRBV4-2|TRBD2
CASSQGPLAGGDNEQFF
TGTGCCAGCAGCCAAGGACCTCTAGCGGGTGGGGATAATGAGCAGTTCTTC
>TRBJ1-2|-|TRBV5-5|-
CASSLGAGNYGYTF
TGTGCCAGCAGCTTGGGAGCCGGGAACTATGGCTACACCTTC
>TRBJ1-1|-|TRBV5-1|-
CASSLAARSLMNTEAFF
TGCGCCAGCAGCTTGGCGGCCAGGTCCCTAATGAACACTGAAGCTTTCTTT
>TRBJ1-1|-|TRBV2|-
CASSAPRGGDTEAFF
TGTGCCAGCAGTGCTCCTCGGGGAGGGGACACTGAAGCTTTCTTT
>TRBJ1-2|-|TRBV20-1|-
CSAPGPDIYTF
TGCAGTGCTCCGGGGCCCGACATTTACACCTTC
>TRBJ2-5|-|TRBV15|TRBD2
CATSRDSGSGGYQETQYF
TGTGCCACCAGCAGAGATTCGGGGAGCGGGGGGTACCAAGAGACCCAGTACTTC
>TRBJ2-5|-|TRBV10-3|-
CAISELGETQYF
TGTGCCATCAGTGAGTTGGGGGAGACCCAGTACTTC
>TRBJ2-3|-|TRBV7-2|TRBD2
CASSLGLAGGRTDTQYF
TGTGCCAGCAGCTTGGGACTAGCGGGAGGGCGCACAGATACGCAGTATTTT
>TRBJ2-1|-|TRBV5-1|-
CASSLVVGLTGNEQFF
TGCGCCAGCAGCTTGGTCGTGGGGCTGACGGGCAATGAGCAGTTCTTC
>TRBJ2-4|-|TRBV6-1|-
CASKYIAKNIQYF
TGTGCCAGCAAGTATATAGCCAAAAACATTCAGTACTTC
>TRBJ2-2|few|TRBV7-2|-
CASSLTAGSLRTGELFF
TGTGCCAGCAGCTTAACTGCAGGCAGCCTGAGGACCGGGGAGCTGTTTTTT
>TRBJ2-1|-|TRBV11-3|TRBD2
CASSQRGPYNEQFF
TGTGCCAGCAGCCAGCGGGGTCCCTACAATGAGCAGTTCTTC
>TRBJ2-1|-|TRBV19|TRBD2
CASSIGLARGVQFF
TGTGCCAGTAGTATAGGACTAGCGAGAGGGGTGCAGTTCTTC
>TRBJ1-5|-|TRBV5-1|-
CASSLGSDEGIQPQHF
TGCGCCAGCAGCTTGGGTAGCGATGAGGGGATTCAGCCCCAGCATTTT
>TRBJ1-1|-|TRBV9|-
CASSVGRPNTEAFF
TGTGCCAGCAGCGTGGGCCGTCCGAACACTGAAGCTTTCTTT
>TRBJ2-7|-|TRBV27|-
CASSLRPYYEQYF
TGTGCCAGCAGTCTCCGCCCGTACTACGAGCAGTACTTC
>TRBJ2-1|-|TRBV18|-
CASSRDVGNEQFF
TGTGCCAGCTCCCGGGATGTCGGCAATGAGCAGTTCTTC
>TRBJ1-1|once|TRBV19|TRBD1
CASKRTGGRNTEAFF
TGTGCCAGTAAGCGGACAGGGGGGAGGAACACTGAAGCTTTCTTT
>TRBJ1-5|once|TRBV19|-
CASSIGSISNQPQHF
TGTGCCAGTAGTATAGGTTCTATAAGCAATCAGCCCCAGCATTTT
>TRBJ1-4|-|TRBV19|-
CASINGQREKLFF
TGTGCCAGTATCAACGGACAACGCGAAAAACTGTTTTTT
>TRBJ1-5|-|TRBV14|TRBD1
CASSQAGGNQPQHF
TGTGCCAGCAGCCAAGCAGGGGGGAATCAGCCCCAGCATTTT
>TRBJ2-7|-|TRBV2|TRBD1
CASSPRGTGLYEQYF
TGTGCCAGCAGCCCGAGGGGGACAGGCCTCTACGAGCAGTACTTC
>TRBJ1-2|-|TRBV19|-
CASSINPGRGGYTF
TGTGCCAGTAGTATAAATCCGGGGCGCGGCGGCTACACCTTC
>TRBJ1-5|-|TRBV7-3|-
CASSQGSNQPQHF
TGTGCCAGCAGCCAGGGGAGCAATCAGCCCCAGCATTTT
>TRBJ2-5|-|TRBV18|-
CASSPGQETQYF
TGTGCCAGCTCACCAGGTCAAGAGACCCAGTACTTC
>TRBJ2-4|-|TRBV25-1|-
CATRGEGKNIQYF
TGTGCCACCAGGGGGGAAGGCAAAAACATTCAGTACTTC
>TRBJ2-7|-|TRBV28|-
CASSNADIHEQYF
TGTGCCAGCAGTAACGCCGACATCCACGAGCAGTACTTC
>TRBJ2-2|-|TRBV11-3|TRBD2
CASSSPSGRATGELFF
TGTGCCAGCAGCTCGCCTAGCGGGAGGGCCACCGGGGAGCTGTTTTTT
>TRBJ2-5|-|TRBV4-2|TRBD2
CASSRGLAAQETQYF
TGTGCCAGCAGCCGGGGACTAGCGGCTCAAGAGACCCAGTACTTC
>TRBJ1-2|-|TRBV25-1|TRBD1
CASSDEPGTGDGYTF
TGTGCCAGCAGTGATGAACCCGGGACAGGGGATGGCTACACCTTC
>TRBJ2-3|-|TRBV4-2|TRBD2
CASSQVGTSGSLSTDTQYF
TGTGCCAGCAGCCAAGTGGGGACTAGCGGGAGCCTCAGCACAGATACGCAGTATTTT
>TRBJ1-1|-|TRBV29-1|-
CSVQRGDLGTEAFF
TGCAGCGTTCAGCGGGGGGACCTGGGCACTGAAGCTTTCTTT
>TRBJ2-1|once|TRBV5-1|TRBD2
CASSQGVVASGSYNEQFF
TGCGCCAGCAGCCAGGGGGTCGTGGCTAGCGGGAGCTACAATGAGCAGTTCTTC
>TRBJ2-1|-|TRBV5-6|-
CASSPGYGEQFF
TGTGCCAGCAGCCCTGGTTATGGTGAGCAGTTCTTC
>TRBJ2-7|once|TRBV6-5|-
CASSSGLLSYEQYF
TGTGCCAGCAGTTCAGGACTTCTCTCCTACGAGCAGTACTTC
>TRBJ1-2|-|TRBV28|TRBD1
CASREGARFYGYTF
TGTGCCAGCAGAGAGGGGGCGCGATTCTATGGCTACACCTTC
>TRBJ1-1|-|TRBV29-1|-
CSVAFSVNGEAFF
TGCAGCGTTGCCTTCTCGGTCAATGGAGAAGCTTTCTTT
>TRBJ2-2|-|TRBV5-4|-
CASSRTANTGELFF
TGTGCCAGCAGCAGGACTGCGAACACCGGGGAGCTGTTTTTT
>TRBJ1-5|once|TRBV5-8|TRBD1
CASSHRGRGDQPQHF
TGTGCCAGCAGTCACAGGGGGCGAGGGGATCAGCCCCAGCATTTT
>TRBJ1-2|-|TRBV5-6|-
CASSQKGDYGYTF
TGTGCCAGCAGCCAAAAGGGGGACTATGGCTACACCTTC
>TRBJ2-7|-|TRBV6-8|-
CASTAEGYEQYF
TGTGCCAGCACAGCAGAAGGCTACGAGCAGTACTTC
>TRBJ2-2|few|TRBV19|TRBD1
CASSISWTGAANTGELFF
TGTGCCAGTAGTATTTCCTGGACAGGAGCTGCGAACACCGGGGAGCTGTTTTTT